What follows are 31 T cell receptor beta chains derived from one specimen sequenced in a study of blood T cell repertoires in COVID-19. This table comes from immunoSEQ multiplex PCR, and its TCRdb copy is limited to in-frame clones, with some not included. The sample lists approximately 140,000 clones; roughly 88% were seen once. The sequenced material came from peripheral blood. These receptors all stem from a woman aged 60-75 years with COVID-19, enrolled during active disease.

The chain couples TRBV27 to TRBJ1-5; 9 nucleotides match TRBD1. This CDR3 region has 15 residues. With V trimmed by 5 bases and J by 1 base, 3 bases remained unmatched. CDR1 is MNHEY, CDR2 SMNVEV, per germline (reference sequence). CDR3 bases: TGTGCCAGCAGTCTTACAGGGGGCAGCAATCAGCCCCAGCATTTT. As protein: CASSLTGGSNQPQHF.

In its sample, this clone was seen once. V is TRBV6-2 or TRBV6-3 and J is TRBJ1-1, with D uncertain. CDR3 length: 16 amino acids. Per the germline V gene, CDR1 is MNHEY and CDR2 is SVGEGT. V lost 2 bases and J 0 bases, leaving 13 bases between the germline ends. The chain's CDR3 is CASSYTNLQVNTEAFF. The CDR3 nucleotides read TGTGCCAGCAGTTACACCAACCTTCAGGTGAACACTGAAGCTTTCTTT.

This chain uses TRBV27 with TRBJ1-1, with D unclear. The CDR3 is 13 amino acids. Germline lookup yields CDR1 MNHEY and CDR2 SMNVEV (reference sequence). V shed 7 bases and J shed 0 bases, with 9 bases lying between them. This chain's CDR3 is CASMVGVNTEAFF. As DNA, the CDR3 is TGTGCCAGCATGGTAGGAGTGAACACTGAAGCTTTCTTT.

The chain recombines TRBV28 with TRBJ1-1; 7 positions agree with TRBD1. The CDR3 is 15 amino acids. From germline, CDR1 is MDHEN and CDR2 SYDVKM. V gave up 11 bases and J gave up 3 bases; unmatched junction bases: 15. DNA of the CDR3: TGTGCCGGGGGAACGACAGGGAGTGGGGACACTGAAGCTTTCTTT. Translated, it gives CAGGTTGSGDTEAFF.

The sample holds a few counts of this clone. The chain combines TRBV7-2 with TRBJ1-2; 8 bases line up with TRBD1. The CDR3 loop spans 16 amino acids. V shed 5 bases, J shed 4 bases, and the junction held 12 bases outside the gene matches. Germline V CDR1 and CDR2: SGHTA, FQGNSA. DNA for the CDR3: TGTGCCAGCAGCGCCTACGGTCAGGGGGCTGCCTATGGCTACACCTTC. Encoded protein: CASSAYGQGAAYGYTF.

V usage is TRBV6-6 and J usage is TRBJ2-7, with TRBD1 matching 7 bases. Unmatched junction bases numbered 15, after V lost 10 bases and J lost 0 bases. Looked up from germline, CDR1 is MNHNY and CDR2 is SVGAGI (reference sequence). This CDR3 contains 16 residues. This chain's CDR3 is CAIRGSTGPSSYEQYF. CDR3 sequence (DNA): TGTGCCATTCGGGGTTCGACAGGGCCAAGCTCCTACGAGCAGTACTTC.

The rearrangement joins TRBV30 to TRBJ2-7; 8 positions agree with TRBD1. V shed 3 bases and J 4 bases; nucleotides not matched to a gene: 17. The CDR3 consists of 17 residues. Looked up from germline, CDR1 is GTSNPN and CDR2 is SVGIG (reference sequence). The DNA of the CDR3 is TGTGCCTGGAGGGCGAGGCAGGACAGGGAAGGCCCGTACGAGCAGTACTTC. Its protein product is CAWRARQDREGPYEQYF.

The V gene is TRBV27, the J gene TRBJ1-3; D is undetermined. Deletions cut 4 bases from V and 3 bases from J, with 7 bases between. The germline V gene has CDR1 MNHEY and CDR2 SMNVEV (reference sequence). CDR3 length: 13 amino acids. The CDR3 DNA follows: TGTGCCAGCAGTTGGGCACTTGGAAACACCATATATTTT. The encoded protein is CASSWALGNTIYF.

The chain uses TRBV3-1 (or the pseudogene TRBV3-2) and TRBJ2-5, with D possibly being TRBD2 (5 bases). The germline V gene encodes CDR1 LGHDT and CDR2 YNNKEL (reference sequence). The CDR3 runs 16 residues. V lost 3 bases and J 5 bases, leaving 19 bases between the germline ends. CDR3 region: CASSQVGLSGGETQYF. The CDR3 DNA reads TGTGCCAGCAGCCAGGTGGGTTTGTCCGGCGGGGAGACCCAGTACTTC.

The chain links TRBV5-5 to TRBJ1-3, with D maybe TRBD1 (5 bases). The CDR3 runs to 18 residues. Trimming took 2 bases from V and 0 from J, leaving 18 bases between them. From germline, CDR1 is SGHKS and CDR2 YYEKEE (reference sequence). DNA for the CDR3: TGTGCCAGCAGCTTTCGTGACCAGGGACTGTTCTCTGGAAACACCATATATTTT. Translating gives CASSFRDQGLFSGNTIYF.

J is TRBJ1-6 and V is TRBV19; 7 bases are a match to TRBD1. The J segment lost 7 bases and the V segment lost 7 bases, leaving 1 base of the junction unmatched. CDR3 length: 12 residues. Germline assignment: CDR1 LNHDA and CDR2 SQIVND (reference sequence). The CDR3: CASKGQNSPLHF. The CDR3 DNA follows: TGTGCCAGTAAGGGACAGAATTCACCCCTCCACTTT.

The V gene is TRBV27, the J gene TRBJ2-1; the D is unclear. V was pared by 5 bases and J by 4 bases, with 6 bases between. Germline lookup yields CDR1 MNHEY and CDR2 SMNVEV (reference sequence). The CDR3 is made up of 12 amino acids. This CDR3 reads CASSAAYNEQFF. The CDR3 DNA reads TGTGCCAGCAGTGCCGCGTACAATGAGCAGTTCTTC.

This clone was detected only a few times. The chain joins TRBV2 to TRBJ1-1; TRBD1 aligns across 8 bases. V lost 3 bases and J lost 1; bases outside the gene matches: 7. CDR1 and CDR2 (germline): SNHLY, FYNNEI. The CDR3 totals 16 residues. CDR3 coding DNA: TGTGCCAGCAGTGATTGGGGTGGACAGGGGAACACTGAAGCTTTCTTT. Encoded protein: CASSDWGGQGNTEAFF.

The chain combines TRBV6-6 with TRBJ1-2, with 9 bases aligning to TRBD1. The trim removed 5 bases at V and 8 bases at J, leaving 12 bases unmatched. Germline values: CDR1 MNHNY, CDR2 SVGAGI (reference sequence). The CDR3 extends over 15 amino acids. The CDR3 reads CASSTPSGTGSGYTF. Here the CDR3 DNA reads TGTGCCAGCAGTACACCTTCCGGGACAGGGTCCGGCTACACCTTC.

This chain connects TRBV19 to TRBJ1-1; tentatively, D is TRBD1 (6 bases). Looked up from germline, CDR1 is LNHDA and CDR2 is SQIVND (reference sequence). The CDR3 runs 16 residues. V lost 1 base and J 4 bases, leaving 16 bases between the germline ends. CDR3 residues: CASSIAVMGAGTEAFF. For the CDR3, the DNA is TGTGCCAGTAGTATAGCCGTGATGGGGGCGGGCACTGAAGCTTTCTTT.

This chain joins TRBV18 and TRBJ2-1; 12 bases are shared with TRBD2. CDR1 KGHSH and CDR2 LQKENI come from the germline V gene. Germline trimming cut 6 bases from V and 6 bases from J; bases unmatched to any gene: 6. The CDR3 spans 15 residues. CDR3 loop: CASSPTSGGVNEQFF. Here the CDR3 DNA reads TGTGCCAGCTCTCCGACTAGCGGGGGAGTCAATGAGCAGTTCTTC. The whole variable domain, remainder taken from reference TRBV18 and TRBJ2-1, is NAGVMQNPRHLVRRRGQEARLRCSPMKGHSHVYWYRQLPEEGLKFMVYLQKENIIDESGMPKERFSAEFPKEGPSILRIQQVVRGDSAAYFCASSPTSGGVNEQFFGPGTRLTVL.

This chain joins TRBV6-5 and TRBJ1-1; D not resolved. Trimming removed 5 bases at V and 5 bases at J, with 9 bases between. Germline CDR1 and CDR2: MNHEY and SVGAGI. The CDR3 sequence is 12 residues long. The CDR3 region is CASSPRPTEAFF. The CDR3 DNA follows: TGTGCCAGCAGTCCCAGGCCGACTGAAGCTTTCTTT.

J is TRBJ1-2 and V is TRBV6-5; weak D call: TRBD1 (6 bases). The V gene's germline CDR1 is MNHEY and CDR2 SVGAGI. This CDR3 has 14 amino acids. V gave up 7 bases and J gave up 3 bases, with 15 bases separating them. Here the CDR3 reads CASTFDRTDYGYTF. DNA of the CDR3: TGTGCCAGCACTTTCGACAGGACTGACTATGGCTACACCTTC.

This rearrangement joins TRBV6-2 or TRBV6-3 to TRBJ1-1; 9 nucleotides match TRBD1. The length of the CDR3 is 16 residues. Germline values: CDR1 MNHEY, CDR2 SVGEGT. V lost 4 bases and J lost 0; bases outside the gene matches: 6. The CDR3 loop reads CASSWPGQGMNTEAFF. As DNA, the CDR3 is TGTGCCAGCAGTTGGCCGGGACAGGGAATGAACACTGAAGCTTTCTTT.

The chain's CDR3 is CASSPGINSYNEQFF. CDR3 sequence (DNA): TGTGCCAGCAGCCCCGGTATAAACTCCTACAATGAGCAGTTCTTC. The chain carries TRBV14 and TRBJ2-1; D uncertain. Trimming removed 4 bases at V and 0 bases at J, with 10 bases between. Germline CDR1 reads SGHDN; CDR2 reads FVKESK. This CDR3 has 15 amino acids.

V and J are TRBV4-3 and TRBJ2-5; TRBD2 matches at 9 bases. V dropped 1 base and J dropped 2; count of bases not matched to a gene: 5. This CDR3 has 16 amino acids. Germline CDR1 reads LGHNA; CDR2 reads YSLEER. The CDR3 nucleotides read TGCGCCAGCAGCCAAGGTGGGCGGGGGGGACAAGAGACCCAGTACTTC. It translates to CASSQGGRGGQETQYF.

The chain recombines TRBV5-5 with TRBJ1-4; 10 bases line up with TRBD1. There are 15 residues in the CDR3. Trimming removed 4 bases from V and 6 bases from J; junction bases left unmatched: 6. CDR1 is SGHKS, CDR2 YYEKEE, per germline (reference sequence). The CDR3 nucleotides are TGTGCCAGCAGCCCCGGGACAGGGGCCGATGAAAAACTGTTTTTT. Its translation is CASSPGTGADEKLFF.

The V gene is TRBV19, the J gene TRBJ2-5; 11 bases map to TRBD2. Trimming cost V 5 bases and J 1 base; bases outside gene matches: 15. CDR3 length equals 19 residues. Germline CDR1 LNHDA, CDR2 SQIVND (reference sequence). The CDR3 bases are TGTGCCAGTAGTCCGGCAGGGCTAGCGGGGGGTTCTTCCCAAGAGACCCAGTACTTC. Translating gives CASSPAGLAGGSSQETQYF.

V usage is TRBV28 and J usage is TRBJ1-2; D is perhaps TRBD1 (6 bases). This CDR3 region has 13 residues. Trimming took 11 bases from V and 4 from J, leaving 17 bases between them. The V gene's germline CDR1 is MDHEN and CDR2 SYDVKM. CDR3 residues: CASTLGTTYGYTF. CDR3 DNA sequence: TGTGCCTCCACTCTCGGGACAACCTATGGCTACACCTTC.

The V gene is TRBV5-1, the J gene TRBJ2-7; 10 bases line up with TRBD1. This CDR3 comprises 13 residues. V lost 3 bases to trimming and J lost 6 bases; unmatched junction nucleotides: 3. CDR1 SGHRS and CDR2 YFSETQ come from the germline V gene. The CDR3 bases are TGCGCCAGCAGCTCCGGGACAGGGGTCGAGCAGTACTTC. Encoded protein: CASSSGTGVEQYF.

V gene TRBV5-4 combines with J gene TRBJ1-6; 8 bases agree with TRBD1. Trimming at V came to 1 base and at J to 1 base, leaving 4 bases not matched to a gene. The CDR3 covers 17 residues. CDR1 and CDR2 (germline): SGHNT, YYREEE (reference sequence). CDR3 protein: CASSLSQGASYNSPLHF. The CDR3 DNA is TGTGCCAGCAGCTTGAGCCAGGGGGCGTCCTATAATTCACCCCTCCACTTT.

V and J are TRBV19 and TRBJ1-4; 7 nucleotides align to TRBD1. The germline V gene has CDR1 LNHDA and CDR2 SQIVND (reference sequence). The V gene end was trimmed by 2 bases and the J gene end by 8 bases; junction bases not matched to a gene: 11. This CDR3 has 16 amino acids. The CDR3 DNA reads TGTGCCAGTAGTATAAAAGCCCCCCACAGGGGCGAAAAACTGTTTTTT. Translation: CASSIKAPHRGEKLFF.

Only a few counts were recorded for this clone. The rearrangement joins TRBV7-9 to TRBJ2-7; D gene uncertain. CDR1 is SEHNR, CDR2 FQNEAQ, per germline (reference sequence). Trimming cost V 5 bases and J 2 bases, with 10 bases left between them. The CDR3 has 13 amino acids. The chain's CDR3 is CASSPQNAYEQYF. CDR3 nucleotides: TGTGCCAGCAGCCCCCAGAACGCCTACGAGCAGTACTTC.

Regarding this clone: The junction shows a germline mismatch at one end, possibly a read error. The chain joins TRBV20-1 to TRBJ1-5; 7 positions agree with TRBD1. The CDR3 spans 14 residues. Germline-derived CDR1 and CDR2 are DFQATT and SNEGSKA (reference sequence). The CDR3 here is CSASQTGEPSLGRF. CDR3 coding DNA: TGCAGTGCTAGTCAAACAGGGGAACCTTCACTCGGCCGTTTT.

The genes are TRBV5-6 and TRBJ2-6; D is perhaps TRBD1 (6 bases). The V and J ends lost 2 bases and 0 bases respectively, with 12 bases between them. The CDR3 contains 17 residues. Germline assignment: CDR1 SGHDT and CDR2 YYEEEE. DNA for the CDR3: TGTGCCAGCAGCTTCCTCGGACAGAGCTCTGGGGCCAACGTCCTGACTTTC. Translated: CASSFLGQSSGANVLTF. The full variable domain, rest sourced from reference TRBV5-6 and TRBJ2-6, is DAGVTQSPTHLIKTRGQQVTLRCSPKSGHDTVSWYQQALGQGPQFIFQYYEEEERQRGNFPDRFSGHQFPNYSSELNVNALLLGDSALYLCASSFLGQSSGANVLTFGAGSRLTVL.

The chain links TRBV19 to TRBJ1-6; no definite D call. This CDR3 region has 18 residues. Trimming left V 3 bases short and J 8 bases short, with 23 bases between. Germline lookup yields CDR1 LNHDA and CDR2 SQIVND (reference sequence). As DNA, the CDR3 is TGTGCCAGTAGTATCTTCGGAGTATCTTTGGAGAGTGATTCACCCCTCCACTTT. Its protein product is CASSIFGVSLESDSPLHF.